This paragraph covers one T cell receptor beta chain sequence. The antigen is undetermined. The CDR3 is 16 amino acids. Trimming cost V 4 bases and J 1 base, with 16 bases left between them. Germline CDR1 reads SEHNR; CDR2 reads FQNEAQ (reference sequence). The sample originates from a study of blood T cells in healthy people across ages. The study's findings and limits: Across the age range, TCR beta diversity per million T cells fell in a roughly linear way. A strong correlation was found between TCR beta diversity and the percentage of naive T cells. Researchers judged that diversity estimates from one million T cells fell short of true values.

The use of a sample-barcoded 5' primer and a J-beta primer mix characterized a second PCR of 7 to 11 cycles. A single record per CDR3 protein comes from TCRdb applying MiXCR to the 5' RACE reads. Of about 640,000 distinct CDR3 sequences listed, under 65% are singletons. This sequence was found in a man in his fifties or sixties in good health. This rearrangement joins TRBV7-9 to TRBJ1-1, with D hard to call. The sample consisted of blood. CDR3 DNA: TGTGCCAGCAGCTCAAGGAGCGGGGAGGCGAACACTGAAGCTTTCTTT. Amino acids: CASSSRSGEANTEAFF.